This T cell receptor beta chain derives from a study of cytomegalovirus exposure and HLA in healthy donors (dated by TCRdb to about 2017). General notes on the study: The 670 or so repertoires of the first cohort and the roughly 110 validation repertoires were produced on the same platform, according to a later analysis. The study aimed to test whether cataloging public T cell receptors could reveal signatures of past pathogen exposure. In addition to the first cohort of roughly 670 subjects, a separate validation cohort of some 120 different subjects was used. The study combined high-throughput TCR immunosequencing, statistical association of individual TCRs with disease status, and machine learning to predict cytomegalovirus infection status. What the work shows at the level of the full study, not this receptor alone: According to the authors, the approach could potentially be generalized to other disease states and immunological phenotypes. All 120 or so repertoires were used to score co-occurrence in the validation cohort in a later analysis, because that analysis had no HLA typing for the cohort. Of the cluster scores, roughly 95% were above 0 in a later analysis, which found that TCRs clustered in the first cohort also tended to co-occur in the 90 to 150 validation repertoires. The classifier was reported to diagnose cytomegalovirus status with high specificity and sensitivity in both the original cohort and the validation cohort. A total of fewer than 200 TCR beta chains were listed by the study as associated with cytomegalovirus. Three of the identified cytomegalovirus-associated TCR beta chains were confirmed in vitro to be specific for cytomegalovirus antigens. Most TCR sequences were seen in very few donors, while some public TCRs were found in many individuals.

Concerning this clone itself: The clone's antigen remains unknown. Base qualities were left out, and no much larger clone turns up one base away.

The donors belonged to the validation cohort of under 150 subjects, which was separate from the roughly 670-subject first cohort. Library preparation used the immunoSEQ multiplex PCR assay. The authors' analysis ran thus. To diagnose cytomegalovirus status from the catalog of TCR beta chain sequences, a statistical classification framework was built. Held by TCRdb, this immuneACCESS table contains in-frame sequences only and omits some clones. Under half of the omission traces to an unresolved V gene where checked; the cause of the rest is unknown. V and J calls and clone size are those listed in that table; D and trimming were worked out from the DNA. In all, the sample holds around 56,000 clones, and 93% of those were seen once. The ten largest clones add up to 1.5% to 2% of the sample. CDR1 and CDR2 are drawn from the germline V gene (reference sequence): GTSNPN, SVGIG. Taken from cysteine to phenylalanine, the CDR3 has 12 residues. The only DNA kept is the CDR3, 36 bases in frame from the first base. Relative to germline, V is missing 8 bases and J is missing 1 base, with 3 bases of the junction outside any gene match.

Sequencing used PBMCs. This TCR derives from a woman younger than 30 in good health and CMV-seropositive. In this chain, TRBV30 is recombined with TRBJ2-3, with 7 middle bases fitting TRBD2. The DNA reads TGTGCCCTAGGGAGGGGCACAGATACGCAGTATTTT. It translates as CALGRGTDTQYF.